This TCR beta chain appears in the sequencing data of a study of blood T cell repertoires in COVID-19. Study-wide context: Donors in the United States, Italy and Spain gave samples during acute or convalescent COVID-19. In each case, the material was cDNA or gDNA derived from T cells, B-cell-depleted T cells, or PBMCs.

Per the study methods: Estimation of nucleated cell counts was performed using reference gene primer amplification. Sequencing used immunoSEQ multiplex PCR; TCRdb keeps in-frame clones, though not all of them. D and trimming were read from the DNA, whereas the V and J calls and clone size are those reported in that table. The data hold under 100,000 clones, with approximately 90% observed a single time. Germline-derived CDR1 and CDR2 are LNHDA and SQIVND (reference sequence). The CDR3 consists of 16 residues. The ends were cut back, 8 bases at V and 1 base at J, with 18 bases in the middle. Sequencing was carried out using peripheral blood. V gene TRBV19 combines with J gene TRBJ1-5; a weak D match, TRBD1 (6 bases). This sequence was found in a man aged 30 to 45 with acute or convalescent COVID-19. CDR3 coding DNA: TGTGCCAGTCCGGCCCGGGACACCGAAAGCAATCAGCCCCAGCATTTT. Protein product: CASPARDTESNQPQHF.